This T cell receptor (beta chain) was profiled in a study of blood T cell repertoires in COVID-19. Looking at the study overall: Researchers got acute and convalescent COVID-19 samples from the United States, Italy and Spain. PBMCs, B-cell-depleted T cells, or T cells provided the cDNA or gDNA that made up the material.

The CDR3 consists of 14 residues. Trimming cost V 3 bases and J 9 bases, with 18 bases left between them. The germline CDR1 and CDR2 sequences are SEHNR and FQNEAQ (reference sequence). In the original workflow: Using reference gene primer amplification, nucleated cell counts were estimated. Produced via immunoSEQ multiplex PCR; TCRdb's table is partial and in-frame only. V, J and clone size are those of that table, while D and trimming were read from the DNA. The sample carries 200,000 or so clones, more than 85% recorded once. This chain links TRBV7-9 with TRBJ2-7; D may be TRBD2 (5 bases). The receptor was derived from a man between 65 and 85 years old with active or convalescent COVID-19. The sequencing sample was made of peripheral blood. The CDR3 DNA reads as TGTGCCAGCAGCTTTGTGGGAGCGGACCCTGGGCAGTACTTC. Protein product: CASSFVGADPGQYF.